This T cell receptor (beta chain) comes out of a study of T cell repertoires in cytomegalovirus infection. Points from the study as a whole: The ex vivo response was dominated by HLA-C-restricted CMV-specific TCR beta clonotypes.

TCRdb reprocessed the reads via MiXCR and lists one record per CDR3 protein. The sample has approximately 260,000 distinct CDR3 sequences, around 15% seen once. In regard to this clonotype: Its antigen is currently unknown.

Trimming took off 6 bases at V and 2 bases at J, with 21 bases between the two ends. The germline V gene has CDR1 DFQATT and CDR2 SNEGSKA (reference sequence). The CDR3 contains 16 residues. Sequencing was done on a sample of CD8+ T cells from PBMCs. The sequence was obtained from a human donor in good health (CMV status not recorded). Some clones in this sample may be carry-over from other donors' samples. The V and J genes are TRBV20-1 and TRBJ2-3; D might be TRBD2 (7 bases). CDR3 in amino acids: CSAPGGPSGPTDTQYF. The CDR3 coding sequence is TGCAGTGCCCCCGGGGGGCCTTCAGGACCCACAGATACGCAGTATTTT.